A selection of T cell receptor beta chains follows, all from one sample in a study of control samples from healthy donors and cancer patients. The method was immunoSEQ multiplex PCR; TCRdb's version includes in-frame clones alone and lacks a portion of them. Of around 120,000 clones listed, approximately 89% are singletons. Sequencing was done on a sample of blood. Source of these receptors: a middle-aged man in good health. CDR3s include the opening cysteine and the closing phenylalanine or tryptophan. Each record gives: clone size, V gene, J gene, CDR3 protein. Clone size, where shown, is once, few, many, or a class for clones that have expanded.

-	TRBV30	TRBJ2-1	CAWSRAVGEQFF
-	TRBV6-1	TRBJ2-2	CASSETRGRRPGELFF
-	TRBV9	TRBJ2-3	CASSVAPSADTQYF
-	TRBV30	TRBJ2-7	CAWSVAQSYEQYF
-	TRBV30	TRBJ1-2	CAWSGGQRGYTF
-	TRBV5-1	TRBJ1-1	CASSQRTENTEAFF
-	TRBV30	TRBJ1-2	CASEQGDYGYTF
-	TRBV28	TRBJ2-5	CASSFGGLPLRGTQYF
-	TRBV2	TRBJ2-2	CASSGQGSKSGGELFF
-	TRBV2	TRBJ2-7	CASSDFYEQYF
-	TRBV27	TRBJ2-5	CASFTGSRQETQYF
-	TRBV24-1	TRBJ1-5	CATSDKRYGTGEGNQPQHF
-	TRBV6-2/TRBV6-3	TRBJ1-3	CASSYEGSGNTIYF
-	TRBV24-1	TRBJ1-4	CATSDLKFPEREKLFF
-	TRBV11-3	TRBJ2-1	CASSLVRGLRNEQFF
-	TRBV13	TRBJ2-1	CASSLVSEQFF
-	TRBV7-2	TRBJ2-7	CASSLVSTTTTYEQYF
-	TRBV30	TRBJ2-1	CAWKARQGASYNEQFF
-	TRBV7-8	TRBJ2-3	CASSNLAGGVADTQYF
few	TRBV9	TRBJ2-3	CASSVTTNSGGTDTQYF
-	TRBV29-1	TRBJ1-3	CSVRRGNTIYF
few	TRBV7-3	TRBJ2-3	CASSPGGGPTDTQYF
-	TRBV12-5	TRBJ2-6	CASGSSGTASGANVLTF
-	TRBV4-2	TRBJ1-2	CASSQAGGDNHGYTF
-	TRBV4-2	TRBJ1-1	CASSRYRGNTEAFF
-	TRBV1	TRBJ2-4	CTSSQDPLGGYQGAKNIQYF
-	TRBV2	TRBJ1-2	CASSEGRGANYGYTF